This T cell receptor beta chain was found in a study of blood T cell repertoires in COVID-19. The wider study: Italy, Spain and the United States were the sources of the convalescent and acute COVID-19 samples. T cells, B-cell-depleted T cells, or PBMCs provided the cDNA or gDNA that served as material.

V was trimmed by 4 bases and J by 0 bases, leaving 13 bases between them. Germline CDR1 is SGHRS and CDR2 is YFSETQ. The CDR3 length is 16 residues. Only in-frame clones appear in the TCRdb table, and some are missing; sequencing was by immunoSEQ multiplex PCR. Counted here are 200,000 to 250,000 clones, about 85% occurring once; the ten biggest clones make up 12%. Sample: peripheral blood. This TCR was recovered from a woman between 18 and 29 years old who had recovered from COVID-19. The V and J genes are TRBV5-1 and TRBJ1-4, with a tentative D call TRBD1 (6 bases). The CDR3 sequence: CASSLTGGPTNEKLFF. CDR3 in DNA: TGCGCCAGCAGCCTCACGGGGGGGCCAACTAATGAAAAACTGTTTTTT.